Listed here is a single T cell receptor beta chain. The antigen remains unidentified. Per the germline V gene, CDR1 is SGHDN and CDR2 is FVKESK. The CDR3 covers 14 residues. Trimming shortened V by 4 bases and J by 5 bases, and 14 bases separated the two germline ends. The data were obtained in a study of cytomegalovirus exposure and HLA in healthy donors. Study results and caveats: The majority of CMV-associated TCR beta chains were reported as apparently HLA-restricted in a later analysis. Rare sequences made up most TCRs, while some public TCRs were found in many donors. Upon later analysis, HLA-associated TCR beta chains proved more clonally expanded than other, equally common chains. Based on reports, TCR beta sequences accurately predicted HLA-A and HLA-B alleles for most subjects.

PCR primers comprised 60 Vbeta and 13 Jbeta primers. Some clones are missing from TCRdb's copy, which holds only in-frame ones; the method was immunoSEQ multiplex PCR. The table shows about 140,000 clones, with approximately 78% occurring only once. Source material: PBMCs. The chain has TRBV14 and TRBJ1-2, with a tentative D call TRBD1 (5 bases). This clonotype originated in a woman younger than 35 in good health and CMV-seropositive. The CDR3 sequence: CASSLDTGGYGYTF. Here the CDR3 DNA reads TGTGCCAGCAGCCTCGACACAGGCGGTTATGGCTACACCTTC.